The T cell receptor beta chain under discussion was sequenced for a study of cytomegalovirus exposure and HLA in healthy donors. Amplification used 60 Vbeta primers and 13 Jbeta primers. The assay was immunoSEQ multiplex PCR, and TCRdb's table has in-frame clones only and misses some. The sample includes about 120,000 clones, around four fifths seen only once; the top ten take around 19%. Germline assignment: CDR1 KGHSH and CDR2 LQKENI. The CDR3 covers 13 residues. Trimming removed 6 bases from V and 4 bases from J, with 10 bases in between. This sequence originates from a man younger than 35 in good health and CMV-seropositive. Sequenced material: PBMCs. The V and J genes are TRBV18 and TRBJ1-5, with a weak D call TRBD1 (5 bases). CDR3 residues: CASSTGGNQPQHF. The CDR3 DNA is TGTGCCAGCTCCACCGGGGGTAATCAGCCCCAGCATTTT.